A selection of T cell receptor beta chains follows, all from one sample in a study of T cell changes during pregnancy in multiple sclerosis. The method was immunoSEQ multiplex PCR; TCRdb's version includes in-frame clones alone and lacks a portion of them. The table lists roughly 38,000 clones, 92% of them singletons. The sequences come from CD8+ T cells from peripheral blood mononuclear cells, collected before pregnancy. The receptors were gathered from a female donor with multiple sclerosis, enrolled in a pregnancy study. Each CDR3 is given with its conserved first and last residue. D genes are given only for firm matches. Expanded clones get a size class; other rows say once, few or many, or leave the size out.

>18|TRBD1|TRBJ1-4|.|TRBV4-1
TGCGCCAGCAGCCGTACTGACAGGGGGCTCGGTGGGGAGGAAAAACTGTTTTTT
CASSRTDRGLGGEEKLFF
>15|.|TRBJ2-3|.|TRBV4-1
TGCGCCAGCAGACGCCTACAGGGAAGCACAGATACGCAGTATTTT
CASRRLQGSTDTQYF
>14|TRBD2|TRBJ2-7|.|TRBV28
TGTGCCAGCAGTCCCACTAGCGCCACTGGGGAGCAGTACTTC
CASSPTSATGEQYF
>16|TRBD2|TRBJ2-1|.|TRBV9
TGTGCCAGCAGCGCCCCGGTAGCGGGGTCCTACAATGAGCAGTTCTTC
CASSAPVAGSYNEQFF
>13|.|TRBJ2-1|once|TRBV14
TGTGCCAGCCGTTCAGGGGAAGGGAACGAGCAGTTCTTC
CASRSGEGNEQFF
>14|.|TRBJ2-3|.|TRBV7-2
TGTGCCAGCAGCTTAGCGGGGCGCACAGATACGCAGTATTTT
CASSLAGRTDTQYF
>11|.|TRBJ1-1|.|TRBV27
TGTGCCAGCAGTTCCGGCACTGAAGCTTTCTTT
CASSSGTEAFF
>15|.|TRBJ1-1|few|TRBV15
TGTGCCACCAGCAGAGACAGGGCTATGAACACTGAAGCTTTCTTT
CATSRDRAMNTEAFF
>14|TRBD2|TRBJ2-7|many|TRBV7-9
TGTGCCAGCAGCCTTGGGGAGGGCGTCGACGAGCAGTACTTC
CASSLGEGVDEQYF
>13|.|TRBJ2-1|.|TRBV27
TGTGCCAGCAGTGTTTCGCTAGTCGATGAGCAGTTCTTC
CASSVSLVDEQFF
>15|TRBD2|TRBJ2-1|.|TRBV9
TGTGCCAGCAGCCAGCGGGGAAGCTCCTACAATGAGCAGTTCTTC
CASSQRGSSYNEQFF
>14|TRBD2|TRBJ2-1|once|TRBV2
TGTGCCAGCAACCTCCCGGGACTAGCCGGTGAGCAGTTCTTC
CASNLPGLAGEQFF
>16|.|TRBJ1-5|.|TRBV30
TGTGCCTGGAGTGTCAGGACAGAGTATAGCAATCAGCCCCAGCATTTT
CAWSVRTEYSNQPQHF
>13|.|TRBJ2-7|.|TRBV2
TGTGCCAGCATTGAACTTAAGAGCGACGAGCAGTACTTC
CASIELKSDEQYF
>13|.|TRBJ2-7|once|TRBV5-5
TGTGCCAGCAGCTTGTATGCAGGATACGAGCAGTACTTC
CASSLYAGYEQYF
>15|.|TRBJ2-5|.|TRBV2
TGTGCCAGCAGTGAAAAGGGGTCAGTACAAGAGACCCAGTACTTC
CASSEKGSVQETQYF
>15|TRBD1|TRBJ2-7|.|TRBV28
TGTGCCAGCAGTTTAGGCGGCAGGGGGAGATACGAGCAGTACTTC
CASSLGGRGRYEQYF
>15|TRBD2|TRBJ2-1|.|TRBV7-9
TGTGCCAGCAGCTTAATCCAGCGGGGGTTTAATGAGCAGTTCTTC
CASSLIQRGFNEQFF